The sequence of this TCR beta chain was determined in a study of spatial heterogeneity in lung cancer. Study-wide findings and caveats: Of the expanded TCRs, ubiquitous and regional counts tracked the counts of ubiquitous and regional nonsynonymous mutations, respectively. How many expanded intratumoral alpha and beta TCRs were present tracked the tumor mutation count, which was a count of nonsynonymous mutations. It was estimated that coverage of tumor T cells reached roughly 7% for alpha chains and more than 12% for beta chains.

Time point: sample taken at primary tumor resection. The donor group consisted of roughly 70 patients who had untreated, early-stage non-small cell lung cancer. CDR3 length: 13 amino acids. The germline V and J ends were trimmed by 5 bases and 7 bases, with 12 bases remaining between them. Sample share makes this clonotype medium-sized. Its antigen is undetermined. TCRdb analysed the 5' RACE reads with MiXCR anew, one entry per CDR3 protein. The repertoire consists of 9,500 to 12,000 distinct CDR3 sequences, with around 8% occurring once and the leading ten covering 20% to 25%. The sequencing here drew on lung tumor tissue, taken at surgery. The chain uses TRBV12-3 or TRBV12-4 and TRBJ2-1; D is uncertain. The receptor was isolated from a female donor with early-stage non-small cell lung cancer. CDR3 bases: TGTGCCAGCAGTACGACACCGGTGAATGAGCAGTTCTTC. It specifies CASSTTPVNEQFF.